Shown below are 12 T cell receptor beta chains from a single sample sequenced in a study of cytomegalovirus exposure and HLA in healthy donors. Measured with immunoSEQ multiplex PCR; TCRdb has only the in-frame clones, and not every one. The table lists around 60,000 clones, roughly 94% of them singletons. Sequencing was performed on PBMCs. All receptors come from a man in his late teens or twenties in good health and CMV-seropositive.

V and J are TRBV6-5 and TRBJ2-7; D uncertain. The V end was cut by 0 bases, the J end by 0 bases, with 9 bases between. Germline CDR1 and CDR2: MNHEY and SVGAGI. The CDR3 contains 15 residues. The CDR3 coding sequence is TGTGCCAGCAGTTACTCGATAGCTAACTCCTACGAGCAGTACTTC. Translated, it gives CASSYSIANSYEQYF.

V is TRBV28 and J is TRBJ1-5; 7 positions agree with TRBD1. CDR1 is MDHEN and CDR2 is SYDVKM in the germline V gene. V shed 5 bases, J shed 4 bases, and the junction held 14 bases outside the gene matches. This CDR3 comprises 17 residues. CDR3 DNA sequence: TGTGCCAGCAGTGCCCTCGATAAGGGGGCGCCTAATCAGCCCCAGCATTTT. Protein: CASSALDKGAPNQPQHF.

This sequence joins TRBV4-1 and TRBJ2-7; 7 bases are shared with TRBD2. The CDR3 is made up of 14 amino acids. The ends lost 3 bases at V and 0 bases at J; junction bases unmatched: 2. CDR1 MGHRA and CDR2 YSYEKL come from the germline V gene. CDR3 nucleotides: TGCGCCAGCAGCCAGCGGGGGAACTCCTACGAGCAGTACTTC. Translation: CASSQRGNSYEQYF.

The genes are TRBV5-4 and TRBJ2-3; D is unresolved. Trimming removed 0 bases at V and 4 bases at J, with 6 bases between. The CDR3 length is 13 residues. Looked up from germline, CDR1 is SGHNT and CDR2 is YYREEE (reference sequence). In DNA, the CDR3 is TGTGCCAGCAGCTTGGCCAATTCAGATACGCAGTATTTT. Its protein is CASSLANSDTQYF.

The rearrangement links TRBV4-1 to TRBJ2-7; TRBD2 matches 16 bases. V trimming: 1 base; J trimming: 0 bases; junction bases outside the gene matches: 6. The CDR3 is 19 residues long. The V gene's germline CDR1 is MGHRA and CDR2 YSYEKL. CDR3 DNA: TGCGCCAGCAGCCAAGTAGGGACTAGCGGGGGGGGAAGCTCCTACGAGCAGTACTTC. This encodes CASSQVGTSGGGSSYEQYF.

The genes are TRBV19 and TRBJ2-1, with 8 bases that match TRBD2. CDR1 LNHDA and CDR2 SQIVND come from the germline V gene (reference sequence). The CDR3 contains 16 residues. With 8 bases clipped from V and 4 bases from J, the junction kept 13 bases outside the gene matches. CDR3 protein: CASSPRAGASYNEQFF. In DNA form, the CDR3 reads TGTGCCAGTTCGCCGAGAGCGGGAGCCTCTTACAATGAGCAGTTCTTC.

This clone was seen many times. The chain carries TRBV7-9 and TRBJ2-5; 7 nucleotides agree with TRBD2. The CDR3 runs 15 residues. V dropped 5 bases and J dropped 0; count of bases not matched to a gene: 6. Germline-derived CDR1 and CDR2 are SEHNR and FQNEAQ (reference sequence). CDR3 bases: TGTGCCAGCAGCCCCGGGACTACCGACCAAGAGACCCAGTACTTC. This codes for CASSPGTTDQETQYF.

The chain recombines TRBV19 with TRBJ1-2, with D uncertain. The germline V gene has CDR1 LNHDA and CDR2 SQIVND (reference sequence). Trimming took 5 bases from V and 1 from J, leaving 17 bases between them. This CDR3 contains 16 residues. CDR3 DNA: TGTGCCAGTAGTGTCGACACAATTCGAAGTAACTATGGCTACACCTTC. This gives the protein CASSVDTIRSNYGYTF.

This clone was counted only a few times. This chain uses TRBV6-5 with TRBJ2-7; maybe TRBD2 (6 bases). The length of the CDR3 is 14 residues. Germline values: CDR1 MNHEY, CDR2 SVGAGI. V was shortened by 4 bases and J by 5 bases, with 15 bases between the two germline ends. CDR3 DNA sequence: TGTGCCAGCAGTTTACCGGGAGAAGTCCACGAGCAGTACTTC. This encodes CASSLPGEVHEQYF.

This clone was detected only a few times. The CDR3: CASRGSAGVTDTQYF. As DNA, the CDR3 is TGTGCCAGCAGGGGGTCGGCGGGAGTGACAGATACGCAGTATTTT. The V and J genes are TRBV28 and TRBJ2-3; the match to TRBD2 covers 7 bases. V gave up 6 bases and J gave up 3 bases; unmatched junction bases: 9. The CDR3 loop spans 15 amino acids. In germline, CDR1 is MDHEN, CDR2 SYDVKM.

The V gene is TRBV10-1, the J gene TRBJ2-3; no reliable D call. V lost 2 bases and J 1 base, leaving 10 bases between the germline ends. Germline V gene data show CDR1 as WNHNN and CDR2 as SYGVQD (reference sequence). The CDR3 runs to 15 residues. The CDR3: CASSEKPTGTDTQYF. The CDR3 DNA reads as TGCGCCAGCAGTGAGAAGCCCACGGGCACAGATACGCAGTATTTT.

The chain recombines TRBV29-1 with TRBJ2-5; 9 bases line up with TRBD2. The CDR3 spans 14 residues. The V gene's germline CDR1 is SQVTM and CDR2 ANQGSEA. V trimming: 5 bases; J trimming: 4 bases; junction bases outside the gene matches: 8. The CDR3 sequence is CSVCLAGILETQYF. In nucleotides, the CDR3 is TGCAGCGTTTGTCTAGCGGGGATACTAGAGACCCAGTACTTC.